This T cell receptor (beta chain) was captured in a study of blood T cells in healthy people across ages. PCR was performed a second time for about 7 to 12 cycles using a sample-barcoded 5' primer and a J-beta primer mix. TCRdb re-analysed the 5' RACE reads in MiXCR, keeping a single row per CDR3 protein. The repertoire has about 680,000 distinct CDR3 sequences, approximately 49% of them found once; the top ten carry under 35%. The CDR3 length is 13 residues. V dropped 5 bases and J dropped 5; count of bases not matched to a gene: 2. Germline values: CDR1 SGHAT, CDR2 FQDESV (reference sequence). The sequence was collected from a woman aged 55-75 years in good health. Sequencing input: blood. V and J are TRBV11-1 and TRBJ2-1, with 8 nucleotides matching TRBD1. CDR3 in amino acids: CASSVRGHNEQFF. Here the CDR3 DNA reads TGTGCCAGCAGCGTCAGGGGGCACAATGAGCAGTTCTTC.